This T cell receptor (beta chain) comes out of a study of molecular identifiers for immune sequencing clone quantification. Broader study findings: Clonotypes topping 20 RNA copies carried over 98% of effector molecules but under 1% of naive ones.

With regard to this clonotype: Its antigen remains unidentified. This may arise from a read error, as a much more abundant clone is one base away.

Trimming shortened V by 1 base and J by 10 bases, and 22 bases separated the two germline ends. This CDR3 spans 16 amino acids. Germline V gives CDR1 SGHTA, CDR2 FQGNSA. Methods described previously, with TCR primers listed, were used for bulk TCR libraries. TCRdb re-called the PCR reads through MiXCR, storing one row per CDR3 protein. This table has around 460,000 distinct CDR3 sequences, about 22% appearing once. The chain uses TRBV7-2 and TRBJ1-1, with D perhaps TRBD1 (6 bases). The TCR was taken from a human donor in good health. Some libraries in this study had Jurkat cell RNA spiked in. Sequencing used naive CD8+ T cells from blood, with Jurkat cell RNA spiked in. Noted subset: FACS-sorted CD8+CD4-CCR7+CD45RA+ naive T cells. The CDR3, as DNA: TGTGCCAGCAGCTTAGTAGGGGGACTGGGGAAGGGAGGAGCTTTCTTT. Protein sequence: CASSLVGGLGKGGAFF.